This T cell receptor (beta chain) is drawn from a study of beta chain features in type 1 diabetes. This clone was picked up a small number of times. The antigen remains unidentified. This CDR3 has 14 residues. Germline V gene sequence: CDR1 ENHRY, CDR2 SYGVKD. Unmatched junction bases numbered 7, after V lost 5 bases and J lost 6 bases. Expressed TCRB transcripts were sequenced because the entire RNA isolate underwent reverse transcription. Profiling relied on immunoSEQ multiplex PCR, and the TCRdb table lists in-frame clones only, not all of them. This sample has 140,000 to 150,000 clones; about 50% occur once, and the top ten carry under 0.45%. Stem cell-like memory, regulatory, central memory and naive CD4+ cells were sorted via CD45RO/CCR7/CD25/CD127/CD95/CD27. Whole-study results and caveats: There were fewer insertions and more deletions at the VDJ junctions of type 1 diabetes patients. PCR may have favored shorter templates equally in patients and controls.

The sequencing sample was made of Tregs from blood. The chain links TRBV10-3 to TRBJ1-5; 7 nucleotides match TRBD1. The origin of this receptor is a man between 18 and 35 years old in good health. CDR3 sequence reads: CAISRQGGGQPQHF. CDR3 DNA sequence: TGTGCCATCAGTCGGCAGGGGGGAGGTCAGCCCCAGCATTTT.